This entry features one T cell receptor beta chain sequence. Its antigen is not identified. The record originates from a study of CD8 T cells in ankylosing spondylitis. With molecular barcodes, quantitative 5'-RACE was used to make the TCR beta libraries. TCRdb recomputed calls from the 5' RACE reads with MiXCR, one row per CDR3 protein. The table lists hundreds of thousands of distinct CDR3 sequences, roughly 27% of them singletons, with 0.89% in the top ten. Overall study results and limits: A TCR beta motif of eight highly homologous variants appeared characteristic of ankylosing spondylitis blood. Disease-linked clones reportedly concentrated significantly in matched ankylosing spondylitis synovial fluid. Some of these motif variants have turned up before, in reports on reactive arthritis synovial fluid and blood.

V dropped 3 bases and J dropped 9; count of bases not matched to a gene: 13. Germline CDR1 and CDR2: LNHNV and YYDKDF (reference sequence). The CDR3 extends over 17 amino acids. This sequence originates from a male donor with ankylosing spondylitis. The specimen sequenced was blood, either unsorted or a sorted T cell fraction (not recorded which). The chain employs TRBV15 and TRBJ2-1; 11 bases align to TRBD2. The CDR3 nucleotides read TGTGCCACCAGCAGTTCCCCGGGACTAGCGGATTCCCGTGAGCAGTTCTTC. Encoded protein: CATSSSPGLADSREQFF.